This T cell receptor (beta chain) is from a study of OX40 agonist ivuxolimab in advanced cancers. The method was immunoSEQ multiplex PCR; TCRdb's version includes in-frame clones alone and lacks a portion of them. This sample yields 65,000 to 85,000 clones, of which around 85% are seen a single time; 0.83% belongs to the top ten. The CDR3 has 15 amino acids. Germline V gene sequence: CDR1 SGDLS, CDR2 YYNGEE. J lost 0 bases, V lost 0 bases, and 1 base had no gene match. This sample comprised CD4+ or CD8+ T cells sorted from blood, obtained in a trial of the OX40 agonist ivuxolimab. The rearrangement links TRBV9 to TRBJ2-5, with TRBD2 matching over 8 bases. The clonotype was recovered from an adult with an advanced solid tumor such as melanoma, head and neck, liver or kidney cancer. CDR3 nucleotide sequence: TGTGCCAGCAGCGTAGCGGGAGGGTACCAAGAGACCCAGTACTTC. Protein sequence: CASSVAGGYQETQYF.